This T cell receptor (beta chain) was sequenced during a study of CD8+ T cells in alopecia areata. Findings of the study overall: Significant decreases in scalp clonality and expanded CD8+ clones followed tofacitinib treatment. During tofacitinib treatment, many expanded lesional clones remained in scalp and blood. Across lesional scalp, and particularly alopecia totalis/universalis, clonality surpassed that of normal scalp.

On this clone itself: Its specificity is unknown.

CDR1 is SQVTM, CDR2 ANQGSEA, per germline. Trimming removed 7 bases from V and 5 bases from J; junction bases left unmatched: 4. CDR3 size: 12 residues. Treatment: oral pan-JAK inhibitor, 5-10 mg twice daily. Punch biopsies of lesional scalp, plus peripheral blood, were taken from alopecia areata patients. Sequencing used cDNA as its template, made by extracting RNA and reverse transcribing it. Clones were read by immunoSEQ multiplex PCR, and TCRdb kept only the in-frame ones, dropping some. The table records fewer than 4,000 clones, 70% to 80% of them present only once. V and J are TRBV29-1 and TRBJ1-4; 7 bases fit TRBD1. The TCR was taken from a human donor with alopecia areata. The source was skin, collected at week 24, from a patient treated with tofacitinib. Here the CDR3 DNA reads TGCAGCGCCGTCAGGGGGAATGAAAAACTGTTTTTT. It translates to CSAVRGNEKLFF.